The 3 T cell receptor beta chains below were found in one sample sequenced in a study of T cells in tumors and immune-related adverse events. TCRdb keeps only in-frame clones here, not all; method: immunoSEQ multiplex PCR. The sample lists roughly 24,000 clones, 75% to 95% occurring once. The sample was lymph node tissue, taken from a patient treated with anti-PD-1 therapy. The receptors shown here come from a female donor with metastatic renal cell carcinoma.

V and J are TRBV10-3 and TRBJ2-7, with D uncertain. The germline CDR1 and CDR2 sequences are ENHRY and SYGVKD. The V gene lost 5 bases and the J gene lost 6 bases, with 17 bases spanning the gap. The CDR3 consists of 14 residues. CDR3 nucleotide sequence: TGTGCCATCAGTCCCGGGCAGGCGAGAGGCGAGCAGTACTTC. Translation: CAISPGQARGEQYF.

The rearrangement joins TRBV6-1 to TRBJ1-2; 8 bases match TRBD1. The CDR3 length is 14 residues. V was pared by 6 bases and J by 5 bases, with 8 bases of the junction left unmatched. The germline V gene encodes CDR1 MNHNS and CDR2 SASEGT. CDR3 coding DNA: TGTGCCAGCAGGGATAGACAGGGGTTGTATGGCTACACCTTC. Amino acids: CASRDRQGLYGYTF.

The chain has TRBV5-1 and TRBJ1-1; weak D call: TRBD1 (5 bases). Germline V lookup: CDR1 SGHRS, CDR2 YFSETQ. The CDR3 sequence is 15 residues long. Trimming took 4 bases from V and 4 from J, leaving 17 bases between them. CDR3 protein: CASSPGAVLGTEAFF. The CDR3 DNA follows: TGCGCCAGCAGCCCTGGGGCCGTTTTGGGCACTGAAGCTTTCTTT. Based on the CDR3 plus reference TRBV5-1 and TRBJ1-1, the full variable domain is KAGVTQTPRYLIKTRGQQVTLSCSPISGHRSVSWYQQTPGQGLQFLFEYFSETQRNKGNFPGRFSGRQFSNSRSEMNVSTLELGDSALYLCASSPGAVLGTEAFFGQGTRLTVV.